Listed here are 29 T cell receptor beta chains from one sample, sequenced in a study of monozygotic twins with inflammatory bowel disease. TCRdb reprocessed the 5' RACE reads and reports one entry per CDR3 protein, with no DNA. In total, the table holds about 450,000 distinct CDR3 sequences. The sample taken for sequencing was blood. The source is a human donor with ulcerative colitis or Crohn's disease, or a healthy co-twin of an affected twin (not recorded which).

V gene TRBV11-1 combines with J gene TRBJ1-1; without DNA, the TCRdb call of TRBD1 cannot be checked. There are 18 residues in the CDR3. The germline gives CDR1 SGHAT, CDR2 FQDESV (reference sequence). CDR3 protein: CASSLLGGGSALNTEAFF.

The chain combines TRBV10-3 with TRBJ2-7. This CDR3 has 12 residues. Germline loops: CDR1 ENHRY, CDR2 SYGVKD. The CDR3 here is CAISDSSYEQYF.

J is TRBJ2-3 and V is TRBV6-4; TCRdb's D call, TRBD1, is unchecked because there is no DNA. The CDR3 runs 20 residues. CDR1 and CDR2 (germline): MRHNA, SNTAGT. Here the CDR3 reads CASSRQGGRTTTTLTDTQYF.

This rearrangement joins TRBV28 to TRBJ2-5; lacking DNA, the TRBD1 call made by TCRdb goes unchecked. Per germline, CDR1 MDHEN and CDR2 SYDVKM. CDR3 length equals 13 residues. CDR3 protein: CASSSGTEETQYF.

V and J are TRBV29-1 and TRBJ1-1. From germline, CDR1 is SQVTM and CDR2 ANQGSEA. The CDR3 loop spans 16 amino acids. The CDR3 sequence: CSVVDGISFGNTEAFF. Full variable domain (remainder filled in from reference TRBV29-1 and TRBJ1-1): SAVISQKPSRDICQRGTSLTIQCQVDSQVTMMFWYRQQPGQSLTLIATANQGSEATYESGFVIDKFPISRPNLTFSTLTVSNMSPEDSSIYLCSVVDGISFGNTEAFFGQGTRLTVV.

The chain joins TRBV7-2 to TRBJ1-2; TCRdb lists TRBD1, though no DNA is available to test this call. This CDR3 region has 16 residues. Per the germline V gene, CDR1 is SGHTA and CDR2 is FQGNSA. The CDR3 here is CASSLVTGQGNYGYTF.

The chain links TRBV12-3 or TRBV12-4 to TRBJ1-3. The CDR3 runs to 13 residues. The CDR3 here is CASSLFSGNTIYF.

The genes are TRBV20-1 and TRBJ2-1; TCRdb selects TRBD2, and the lack of DNA leaves this call unchecked. The CDR3 is 23 amino acids. Germline assignment: CDR1 DFQATT and CDR2 SNEGSKA (reference sequence). CDR3 sequence: CSARSPYSGRAQSIDRGYNEQFF.

The chain employs TRBV20-1 and TRBJ1-4; TCRdb proposes TRBD1, but this gene call is untestable without DNA. The V gene's germline CDR1 is DFQATT and CDR2 SNEGSKA (reference sequence). The CDR3 runs to 12 residues. The CDR3 sequence: CSARRGNEKLFF.

The chain couples TRBV7-3 to TRBJ2-2. The CDR3 runs 15 residues. Germline values: CDR1 SGHTA, CDR2 FQGTGA. This CDR3 is CASSSRPMGTGELFF.

The chain has TRBV7-3 and TRBJ2-1; without DNA, the TCRdb call of TRBD1 cannot be checked. This CDR3 is built from 13 residues. CDR1 and CDR2 (germline): SGHTA, FQGTGA. The CDR3: CASSLSAGNEQFF.

The rearrangement links TRBV3-1 to TRBJ2-3; TCRdb's D call of TRBD1 is untestable without DNA. Germline assignment: CDR1 LGHDT and CDR2 YNNKEL (reference sequence). The CDR3 contains 14 residues. This CDR3 is CASSQGPGVDTQYF.

CDR3 region: CASSLGGFRNQPQHF. The V call is TRBV5-6, the J call TRBJ1-5. Germline lookup yields CDR1 SGHDT and CDR2 YYEEEE. The CDR3 has 15 residues.

The rearrangement uses TRBV7-6 and TRBJ2-5; without DNA, the TCRdb call of TRBD2 cannot be checked. Germline V CDR1 and CDR2: SGHVS, FNYEAQ. There are 16 residues in the CDR3. The CDR3 protein is CASSSAGLAGQETQYF.

V is TRBV6-1 and J is TRBJ2-2; TCRdb lists TRBD2, though no DNA is available to test this call. Germline CDR1 reads MNHNS; CDR2 reads SASEGT. The CDR3 runs 16 residues. CDR3 in amino acids: CASHKEVTSNTGELFF.

This chain uses TRBV27 with TRBJ2-3. The CDR3 covers 15 residues. CDR1 is MNHEY and CDR2 is SMNVEV in the germline V gene (reference sequence). This CDR3 reads CASSLGSISTDTQYF.

The rearrangement links TRBV30 to TRBJ1-3; TCRdb lists TRBD1, though no DNA is available to test this call. This CDR3 contains 15 residues. Germline V lookup: CDR1 GTSNPN, CDR2 SVGIG (reference sequence). CDR3 loop: CAWKLQGSSGNTIYF. The whole variable domain, remainder taken from reference TRBV30 and TRBJ1-3, is SQTIHQWPATLVQPVGSPLSLECTVEGTSNPNLYWYRQAAGRGLQLLFYSVGIGQISSEVPQNLSASRPQDRQFILSSKKLLLSDSGFYLCAWKLQGSSGNTIYFGEGSWLTVV.

The chain combines TRBV5-1 with TRBJ2-7. The CDR3 extends over 13 amino acids. Germline V gene data show CDR1 as SGHRS and CDR2 as YFSETQ. The CDR3 here is CASSFVSGYEQYF.

The chain's CDR3 is CASSLSFRDTQYF. J is TRBJ2-3 and V is TRBV7-2. The CDR3 runs 13 residues. In germline, CDR1 is SGHTA, CDR2 FQGNSA.

The rearrangement links TRBV10-3 to TRBJ2-1; TCRdb's D call, TRBD2, is unchecked because there is no DNA. CDR3 size: 14 residues. The V gene's germline CDR1 is ENHRY and CDR2 SYGVKD. The CDR3 is CAISTSGSYNEQFF.

This chain joins TRBV19 and TRBJ2-6; the TCRdb D gene call, TRBD1, has no DNA to confirm it. The CDR3 has 17 residues. Looked up from germline, CDR1 is LNHDA and CDR2 is SQIVND (reference sequence). CDR3 protein: CASSIRQGRTGANVLTF.

The chain combines TRBV21-1 with TRBJ1-1; TCRdb's assignment of TRBD1 cannot be checked, as there is no DNA. TRBV21-1 corresponds to a pseudogene. The CDR3 is 17 residues long. The CDR3 region is CASSKEGTDGANTEAFF.

The chain links TRBV5-1 to TRBJ2-1; TCRdb reports TRBD2, a call that lacks DNA to check it against. This CDR3 contains 15 residues. Germline lookup yields CDR1 SGHRS and CDR2 YFSETQ. The CDR3 loop is CASGGLAGTGNEQFF.

The chain has TRBV27 and TRBJ2-5; TCRdb calls TRBD2, which cannot be checked without DNA. CDR3 length: 13 amino acids. CDR1 MNHEY and CDR2 SMNVEV come from the germline V gene (reference sequence). CDR3 in amino acids: CASSFLLGETQYF.

The chain couples TRBV5-4 to TRBJ2-2. The length of the CDR3 is 15 residues. Per the germline V gene, CDR1 is SGHNT and CDR2 is YYREEE (reference sequence). The CDR3 sequence: CASSLASTNTGELFF. The full variable domain, completed using reference TRBV5-4 and TRBJ2-2, is ETGVTQSPTHLIKTRGQQVTLRCSSQSGHNTVSWYQQALGQGPQFIFQYYREEENGRGNFPPRFSGLQFPNYSSELNVNALELDDSALYLCASSLASTNTGELFFGEGSRLTVL.

V gene TRBV19 combines with J gene TRBJ2-2; TCRdb's D gene call, TRBD1, goes unchecked for lack of DNA. The germline gives CDR1 LNHDA, CDR2 SQIVND (reference sequence). The CDR3 contains 16 residues. The CDR3 protein is CASTVPGQGQTGELFF.

The chain links TRBV3-1 to TRBJ2-3; TCRdb calls TRBD1, which cannot be checked without DNA. The CDR3 runs to 13 residues. Germline lookup yields CDR1 LGHDT and CDR2 YNNKEL (reference sequence). The CDR3 region is CASSRQGSDTQYF.

The gene calls are TRBV20-1 and TRBJ2-7; no DNA is available, so the TRBD2 call from TCRdb remains unchecked. The CDR3 has 13 amino acids. Germline V gene lookup returns CDR1 DFQATT and CDR2 SNEGSKA (reference sequence). The CDR3 region is CSARLAEYYEQYF.

The chain couples TRBV5-1 to TRBJ2-1; with no DNA, the TCRdb D assignment of TRBD2 cannot be verified. CDR3 size: 13 residues. The germline V gene encodes CDR1 SGHRS and CDR2 YFSETQ. The CDR3 spells CASRTQGHNEQFF.